The next 30 T cell receptor beta chains were all read from a single sample in a study of T-cell memory formation after mild COVID-19 (dated by TCRdb to 2020 to 2023). The library came from 5' RACE. The run used an Illumina NovaSeq 6000. TCRdb ran its own pipeline on the public reads, namely fastp trimming at Q25 and MiXCR clone calling, and kept in-frame beta chains. A single entry per CDR3 protein holds the most common genes and DNA from its merged rows. The sample contains hundreds of thousands of distinct CDR3 sequences, approximately 21% of them found a single time. The biggest ten clones account for 7.5% to 9.5% of the sample. Sample: PBMCs or a T cell subset sorted from them (not recorded which). These receptor sequences come from an adult woman who had mild COVID-19 (a few samples of this study predate the infection). The sample titles of this study are shuffled in the database, so cell type and time point are left out; the donor was told from shared clones.

This chain joins TRBV14 and TRBJ2-1; 7 bases line up with TRBD2. In germline, CDR1 is SGHDN, CDR2 FVKESK. The CDR3 consists of 16 residues. With V trimmed by 3 bases and J by 2 bases, 7 bases remained unmatched. Here the CDR3 DNA reads TGTGCCAGCAGCCATATGTTGACTAGCCCCTACAATGAGCAGTTCTTC. Translation: CASSHMLTSPYNEQFF.

This clonotype was seen a handful of times. The chain carries TRBV2 and TRBJ2-1, with 12 bases aligning to TRBD2. J lost 6 bases, V lost 8 bases, and 2 bases had no gene match. Germline V gives CDR1 SNHLY, CDR2 FYNNEI. The CDR3 is 13 amino acids. CDR3 in amino acids: CASAGLAGNEQFF. The CDR3 nucleotides are TGTGCCAGCGCGGGACTAGCGGGCAATGAGCAGTTCTTC.

The chain links TRBV7-9 to TRBJ1-6; no clear D. This CDR3 region has 12 residues. The V gene lost 5 bases and the J gene lost 11 bases, with 10 bases spanning the gap. Germline-derived CDR1 and CDR2 are SEHNR and FQNEAQ (reference sequence). As DNA, the CDR3 is TGTGCCAGCAGCGACTCCGTGGCACCCCTCCACTTT. It codes for CASSDSVAPLHF.

The chain couples TRBV30 to TRBJ1-1; D is unclear. The germline gives CDR1 GTSNPN, CDR2 SVGIG (reference sequence). The CDR3 spans 11 residues. The V end was cut by 1 base, the J end by 8 bases, with 8 bases between. The CDR3 sequence: CAWSGADEAFF. CDR3 coding DNA: TGTGCCTGGAGTGGGGCAGACGAAGCTTTCTTT.

This clonotype was recorded a few times. This sequence joins TRBV12-3 or TRBV12-4 and TRBJ1-2, with D unresolved. Between the trimmed V and J ends, which lost 5 bases and 4 bases, there was a span of 17 bases. The CDR3 extends over 15 amino acids. The CDR3 sequence: CASSPPGRSTYGYTF. The DNA of the CDR3 is TGTGCCAGCAGTCCCCCGGGCAGGTCTACCTATGGCTACACCTTC.

This clonotype was counted at least ten times. The genes are TRBV5-8 and TRBJ2-3, with 9 bases that match TRBD2. The J segment lost 0 bases and the V segment lost 6 bases, leaving 5 bases of the junction unmatched. CDR3 length equals 15 residues. Per the germline V gene, CDR1 is SGHTS and CDR2 is YDEGEE. The CDR3 sequence: CASNLAGPSTDTQYF. CDR3 in DNA: TGTGCCAGCAATCTAGCGGGGCCTAGCACAGATACGCAGTATTTT.

This clonotype was recorded at least ten times. DNA of the CDR3: TGTGCCAGCAGCTTCCTGTCAGGCGGGGCCCTAGGGGAGCAGTTCTTC. It is translated as CASSFLSGGALGEQFF. This chain uses TRBV5-6 with TRBJ2-1; D is possibly TRBD2 (6 bases). The germline V gene has CDR1 SGHDT and CDR2 YYEEEE. CDR3 length equals 16 residues. Trimming left V 2 bases short and J 10 bases short, with 22 bases between. Using reference TRBV5-6 and TRBJ2-1 for the parts outside the CDR3, the full variable domain is DAGVTQSPTHLIKTRGQQVTLRCSPKSGHDTVSWYQQALGQGPQFIFQYYEEEERQRGNFPDRFSGHQFPNYSSELNVNALLLGDSALYLCASSFLSGGALGEQFFGPGTRLTVL.

Only a few counts were recorded for this clonotype. J is TRBJ2-1 and V is TRBV6-5; 10 positions agree with TRBD1. CDR3 size: 15 residues. V was clipped by 4 bases and J by 8 bases; unmatched bases: 8. Germline V gene lookup returns CDR1 MNHEY and CDR2 SVGAGI. The chain's CDR3 is CASSFRDRGPYEQFF. The CDR3 nucleotides read TGTGCCAGCAGTTTCCGGGACAGGGGCCCTTATGAGCAGTTCTTC.

The genes are TRBV7-2 and TRBJ1-5; D unclear. Germline lookup yields CDR1 SGHTA and CDR2 FQGNSA. The CDR3 runs to 15 residues. Trimming stripped 2 bases from V and 4 bases from J, with 12 bases between. The CDR3 DNA reads TGTGCCAGCAGCTTAACGTCTGGAGGTAATCAGCCCCAGCATTTT. It yields the protein CASSLTSGGNQPQHF.

The rearrangement uses TRBV20-1 and TRBJ2-1, with 7 bases aligning to TRBD2. The CDR3 consists of 16 residues. V shed 2 bases and J 3 bases; nucleotides not matched to a gene: 10. Germline V gene sequence: CDR1 DFQATT, CDR2 SNEGSKA (reference sequence). CDR3 amino acids: CSARHPTSNYYNEQFF. The CDR3 nucleotides read TGCAGTGCTAGACACCCGACTAGCAACTACTACAATGAGCAGTTCTTC.

In this sample, this clonotype turned up a few times. V is TRBV5-4 and J is TRBJ1-4, with 10 bases matching TRBD1. Germline assignment: CDR1 SGHNT and CDR2 YYREEE (reference sequence). The V segment lost 4 bases and the J segment 7 bases; nucleotides outside the gene matches: 10. The CDR3 has 16 amino acids. CDR3: CASSRDRGASGEKLFF. CDR3 nucleotides: TGTGCCAGCAGCCGGGACAGGGGTGCGTCGGGTGAAAAACTGTTTTTT.

V and J are TRBV10-3 and TRBJ1-2; the D gene is possibly TRBD1 (5 bases). Trimming removed 3 bases at V and 6 bases at J, with 29 bases between. Germline values: CDR1 ENHRY, CDR2 SYGVKD. There are 19 residues in the CDR3. CDR3 loop: CAISDLRRWGILGSDGYTF. The CDR3 nucleotides are TGTGCCATCAGTGACCTACGCCGGTGGGGCATTTTAGGTTCGGATGGCTACACCTTC.

This clonotype was counted between two and nine times. The chain has TRBV7-6 and TRBJ2-1; no clear D. CDR1 and CDR2 from the germline V gene are SGHVS and FNYEAQ. V was cut by 0 bases and J by 11 bases, with 8 bases left in between. This CDR3 region has 12 residues. The CDR3 DNA reads TGTGCCAGCAGCTTAGCGTCCCCGAAGCAGTTCTTC. It yields the protein CASSLASPKQFF.

The V and J genes are TRBV18 and TRBJ2-1; D tentatively reads TRBD1 or TRBD2 (5 bases each). CDR3 size: 17 residues. V dropped 4 bases and J dropped 4 bases, with 20 bases sitting between them. CDR1 is KGHSH and CDR2 is LQKENI in the germline V gene. In DNA, the CDR3 is TGTGCCAGCTCACTAGGGGTAGGAGGCAGCGGATACAATGAGCAGTTCTTC. This translates into CASSLGVGGSGYNEQFF.

This clonotype was detected ten times or more. The J gene is TRBJ1-1, the V gene TRBV12-3 or TRBV12-4; D perhaps matches TRBD1 (5 bases). The CDR3 covers 12 residues. Trimming shortened V by 8 bases and J by 3 bases, and 10 bases separated the two germline ends. The CDR3 sequence is CASRTQDTEAFF. The CDR3 DNA reads TGTGCCAGCCGAACACAGGACACTGAAGCTTTCTTT.

This clonotype was detected a few times. The chain's CDR3 is CSVARSNGPRYQETQYF. As DNA, the CDR3 is TGCAGCGTTGCACGATCCAACGGGCCCCGGTACCAAGAGACCCAGTACTTC. The rearrangement links TRBV29-1 to TRBJ2-5; D uncertain. CDR3 length: 17 amino acids. V was clipped by 4 bases and J by 0 bases, with 21 bases between them. The germline CDR1 and CDR2 sequences are SQVTM and ANQGSEA.

The chain joins TRBV30 to TRBJ2-3; TRBD2 matches 12 bases. The germline V gene has CDR1 GTSNPN and CDR2 SVGIG (reference sequence). Germline trimming cut 0 bases from V and 4 bases from J; bases unmatched to any gene: 5. This CDR3 spans 16 amino acids. CDR3 nucleotides: TGTGCCTGGAGTGTAAGGTCTAGCGGGAGGGCAGATACGCAGTATTTT. Encoded protein: CAWSVRSSGRADTQYF.

This clonotype was counted only a few times. The CDR3 reads CASTPGPGYTGELFF. In DNA form, the CDR3 reads TGTGCCAGTACCCCCGGGCCCGGGTACACCGGGGAGCTGTTTTTT. The chain combines TRBV19 with TRBJ2-2; D remains ambiguous. Trimming took off 7 bases at V and 3 bases at J, with 15 bases between the two ends. The CDR3 sequence is 15 residues long. CDR1 is LNHDA and CDR2 is SQIVND in the germline V gene (reference sequence). The full variable domain, rest sourced from reference TRBV19 and TRBJ2-2, is DGGITQSPKYLFRKEGQNVTLSCEQNLNHDAMYWYRQDPGQGLRLIYYSQIVNDFQKGDIAEGYSVSREKKESFPLTVTSAQKNPTAFYLCASTPGPGYTGELFFGEGSRLTVL.

The chain links TRBV12-3 or TRBV12-4 to TRBJ2-3, with D uncertain. V lost 4 bases and J 0 bases, leaving 11 bases between the germline ends. The CDR3 runs 15 residues. DNA of the CDR3: TGTGCCAGCAGTTCCGGAGAGGTTAGCACAGATACGCAGTATTTT. Its translation: CASSSGEVSTDTQYF.

In its sample, this clonotype was seen a few times. This chain joins TRBV19 and TRBJ1-1; D is unclear. Germline CDR1 and CDR2: LNHDA and SQIVND (reference sequence). Deletions cut 4 bases from V and 1 base from J, with 13 bases between. This CDR3 is built from 15 residues. The CDR3 coding sequence is TGTGCCAGTAGTACCCAGAATCTGGCGAACACTGAAGCTTTCTTT. It translates to CASSTQNLANTEAFF.

The chain links TRBV11-3 to TRBJ2-1, with a weak D call TRBD1 (6 bases). This CDR3 spans 16 amino acids. Germline V gene lookup returns CDR1 SGHNT and CDR2 YENEEA. Trimming took off 4 bases at V and 3 bases at J, with 16 bases between the two ends. In nucleotides, the CDR3 is TGTGCCAGCAGCTCGACGACCGGGACATACTACAATGAGCAGTTCTTC. The encoded protein is CASSSTTGTYYNEQFF. Based on the CDR3 plus reference TRBV11-3 and TRBJ2-1, the full variable domain is EAGVVQSPRYKIIEKKQPVAFWCNPISGHNTLYWYLQNLGQGPELLIRYENEEAVDDSQLPKDRFSAERLKGVDSTLKIQPAELGDSAVYLCASSSTTGTYYNEQFFGPGTRLTVL.

The V and J genes are TRBV7-8 and TRBJ1-6; D gene uncertain. Germline V lookup: CDR1 SGHVS, CDR2 FQNEAQ. V gave up 5 bases and J gave up 0 bases, with 14 bases separating them. This CDR3 has 17 residues. The CDR3 loop is CASSPPRTSSYNSPLHF. DNA for the CDR3: TGTGCCAGCAGCCCGCCCCGGACGAGCTCCTATAATTCACCCCTCCACTTT. The whole variable domain, remainder taken from reference TRBV7-8 and TRBJ1-6, is GAGVSQSPRYKVAKRGQDVALRCDPISGHVSLFWYQQALGQGPEFLTYFQNEAQLDKSGLPSDRFFAERPEGSVSTLKIQRTQQEDSAVYLCASSPPRTSSYNSPLHFGNGTRLTVT.

This clonotype has a handful of counts. The gene calls are TRBV5-1 and TRBJ2-3; no firm D call. The CDR3 contains 15 residues. Deletions cut 2 bases from V and 2 bases from J, with 12 bases between. CDR1 and CDR2 (germline): SGHRS, YFSETQ. CDR3 sequence reads: CASSLVMTPTDTQYF. The CDR3 nucleotides read TGCGCCAGCAGCTTAGTAATGACCCCCACAGATACGCAGTATTTT. Variable domain in full (rest from reference TRBV5-1 and TRBJ2-3): KAGVTQTPRYLIKTRGQQVTLSCSPISGHRSVSWYQQTPGQGLQFLFEYFSETQRNKGNFPGRFSGRQFSNSRSEMNVSTLELGDSALYLCASSLVMTPTDTQYFGPGTRLTVL.

This chain links TRBV13 with TRBJ2-1, with TRBD2 identical over 7 bases. Unmatched junction bases numbered 9, after V lost 5 bases and J lost 8 bases. CDR3 size: 14 residues. Germline V gene lookup returns CDR1 PRHDT and CDR2 FYEKMQ (reference sequence). CDR3 residues: CASSPRTRWDEQFF. CDR3 in DNA: TGTGCCAGCAGCCCCCGGACTAGATGGGATGAGCAGTTCTTC.

This sequence joins TRBV12-3 or TRBV12-4 and TRBJ2-3; 8 positions agree with TRBD2. This CDR3 is 14 amino acids long. J lost 8 bases, V lost 6 bases, and 10 bases had no gene match. Here the CDR3 DNA reads TGTGCCAGCAGGCCGCAGCGGGAGATCGGTACGCAGTATTTT. This codes for CASRPQREIGTQYF.

The CDR3 bases are TGTGCCAGCAGCCAAGAGATGTCAGGGGCAGATACGCAGTATTTT. It codes for CASSQEMSGADTQYF. The J gene is TRBJ2-3, the V gene TRBV4-2; possible D gene TRBD1, 6 bases. The CDR3 is 15 residues long. Germline CDR1 reads LGHNA; CDR2 reads YNFKEQ. Trimming left V 0 bases short and J 4 bases short, with 11 bases between.

The chain joins TRBV24-1 to TRBJ2-1; D is perhaps TRBD1 (5 bases). Germline V gene data show CDR1 as KGHDR and CDR2 as SFDVKD. This CDR3 is built from 12 residues. V gave up 1 base and J gave up 9 bases, with 6 bases separating them. CDR3 sequence reads: CATSDLDSEQFF. The CDR3 nucleotides read TGTGCCACCAGTGATTTAGACAGTGAGCAGTTCTTC.

This clonotype was picked up a small number of times. V gene TRBV14 combines with J gene TRBJ2-3; weak D call: TRBD2 (6 bases). The V and J ends lost 0 bases and 6 bases respectively, with 22 bases between them. The CDR3 has 18 residues. Germline CDR1 is SGHDN and CDR2 is FVKESK. The chain's CDR3 is CASSQDPGRALEGDTQYF. The CDR3 DNA reads as TGTGCCAGCAGCCAAGACCCGGGACGCGCGCTGGAGGGGGATACGCAGTATTTT.

This clonotype showed up just a few times. This chain connects TRBV9 to TRBJ2-3, with 7 bases identical to TRBD1. This CDR3 spans 14 amino acids. Germline assignment: CDR1 SGDLS and CDR2 YYNGEE. Unmatched junction bases numbered 1, after V lost 0 bases and J lost 3 bases. The CDR3 region is CASSVAGQTDTQYF. The CDR3 nucleotides read TGTGCCAGCAGCGTAGCGGGACAGACAGATACGCAGTATTTT.

This clonotype has at least ten counts. The V call is TRBV4-2, the J call TRBJ2-3, with TRBD2 matching 11 bases. The germline CDR1 and CDR2 sequences are LGHNA and YNFKEQ. The trim removed 0 bases at V and 1 base at J, leaving 3 bases unmatched. CDR3 length: 17 residues. CDR3 sequence reads: CASSQDQTSGGTDTQYF. The CDR3 DNA reads TGTGCCAGCAGCCAAGATCAGACTAGCGGGGGCACAGATACGCAGTATTTT.